This T cell receptor (beta chain) comes out of a study of brain T cells in children with intractable seizures listed by TCRdb under 2021. A note on the overall study: Resected brain tissue from some 53 pediatric epilepsy surgery cases was first screened for immune gene transcripts using a NanoString immunology panel. About 65% of the 12 selected surgery cases also had pre-surgery blood sequenced, which left four cases with brain tissue only. Findings and caveats that apply to the study as a whole: Because pre- and post-surgery blood were sequenced to different depths, clones absent from the pre-surgery sample may reflect undersampling. Viral specificity was inferred solely from CDR3 sequence similarity, and the HCMV serostatus of the patients was not known.

V is clipped by 1 base and J by 4 bases, and the sequence between their germline boundaries is 8 bases long. The CDR3 has 14 amino acids, counting the end cysteine and phenylalanine. The only DNA kept is the CDR3, 42 bases in frame from the first base. From the germline V gene (reference sequence), CDR1 is SEHNR and CDR2 is FQNEAQ. As for this clone: No antigen is known for it. One base away there is no much larger clone; base qualities are not given.

TCR beta chain sequences were generated from genomic DNA using the immunoSEQ assay. Concerning the study's data processing: CDR3 sequences that did not begin with the conserved framework cysteine at position 104 were removed manually. To get clonality, the normalized Shannon's Diversity Index was subtracted from one, giving values from 0 (maximal diversity) to 1 (oligoclonal). Chi-squared comparison-of-proportions tests were used to check whether the frequency of the same CDR3 differed between samples, for example brain versus blood. Public clonotypes were found by searching immuneACCESS, and the VDJdb browser was used to assess similarity to known antiviral clonotypes. In TCRdb, the immuneACCESS table is reduced to in-frame sequences with V and J assigned. These tables do not hold every clone; where another copy was compared, an unresolved V gene accounts for under half, and the others remain unexplained. V, J and clone size reflect that table, while D and trimming were determined from the DNA. This sample has 340,000 or so clones in its table, and about 93% of those were observed once. Together, the top ten hold 4.5% to 7% of the sample.

The sample's time point label, in plain terms: blood from clinic visit 5 months post-surgery; TSC patient then seizure free. The surgery cases with the highest brain T cell transcript signatures were chosen for TCR beta chain sequencing of brain tissue, and also of blood when blood was available. Before surgery, the patients had been given at least one anti-epileptic drug. The TCR-sequenced patients were children whose drug-resistant epilepsy was caused by tuberous sclerosis complex, focal cortical dysplasia, Rasmussen encephalitis or hemimegalencephaly. Bulk genomic DNA was isolated from unsorted brain tissue and whole blood using the Monarch genomic DNA purification kit.

This specimen was peripheral blood, taken approximately 5 months after surgery. This clonotype was sampled from a boy under two years old with tuberous sclerosis and intractable seizures. The chain is made from TRBV7-9 and TRBJ1-3; possibly the D gene is TRBD1, per 5 matching bases. The DNA sequence reads TGTGCCAGCAGCTTAGGAGGGACGGGAAACACCATATATTTT. Its protein reads: CASSLGGTGNTIYF. Beyond the CDR3, the reference TRBV7-9 and TRBJ1-3 genes provide the residues; the full variable domain reads: DTGVSQNPRHKITKRGQNVTFRCDPISEHNRLYWYRQTLGQGPEFLTYFQNEAQLEKSRLLSDRFSAERPKGSFSTLEIQRTEQGDSAMYLCASSLGGTGNTIYFGEGSWLTVV.